This paragraph covers one T cell receptor (beta chain) sequence. The isolated RNA, all of it, was reverse transcribed, so expressed TCRB transcripts were what got sequenced. Here immunoSEQ multiplex PCR was the method, and the copy in TCRdb shows in-frame clones only, minus some. Seen here are roughly 230,000 clones, around 9.6% observed once, and the top ten hold 0.03% to 0.04%. The data were taken from a study of beta chain features in type 1 diabetes. The CDR3 is 15 residues long. Germline V gene lookup returns CDR1 KGHSH and CDR2 LQKENI. V trimming: 2 bases; J trimming: 2 bases; junction bases outside the gene matches: 5.

Input material: naive CD4+ T cells from blood. The clonotype originates from a young woman in good health. This chain joins TRBV18 and TRBJ1-2; TRBD1 matches at 7 bases. The CDR3 DNA reads as TGTGCCAGCTCACCATCACAGGGGCGGAACTATGGCTACACCTTC. Its protein is CASSPSQGRNYGYTF.